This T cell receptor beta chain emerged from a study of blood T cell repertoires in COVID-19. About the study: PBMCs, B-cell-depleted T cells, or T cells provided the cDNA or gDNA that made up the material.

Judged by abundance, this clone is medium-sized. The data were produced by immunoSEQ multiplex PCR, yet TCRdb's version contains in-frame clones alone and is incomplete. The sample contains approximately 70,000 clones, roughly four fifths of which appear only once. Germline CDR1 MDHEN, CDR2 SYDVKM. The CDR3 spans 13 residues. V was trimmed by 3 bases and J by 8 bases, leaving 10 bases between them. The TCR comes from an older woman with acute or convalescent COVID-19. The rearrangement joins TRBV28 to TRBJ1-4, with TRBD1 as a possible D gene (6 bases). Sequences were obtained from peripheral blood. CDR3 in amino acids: CASSLGGAEKLFF. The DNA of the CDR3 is TGTGCCAGCAGTTTGGGGGGGGCAGAAAAACTGTTTTTT.